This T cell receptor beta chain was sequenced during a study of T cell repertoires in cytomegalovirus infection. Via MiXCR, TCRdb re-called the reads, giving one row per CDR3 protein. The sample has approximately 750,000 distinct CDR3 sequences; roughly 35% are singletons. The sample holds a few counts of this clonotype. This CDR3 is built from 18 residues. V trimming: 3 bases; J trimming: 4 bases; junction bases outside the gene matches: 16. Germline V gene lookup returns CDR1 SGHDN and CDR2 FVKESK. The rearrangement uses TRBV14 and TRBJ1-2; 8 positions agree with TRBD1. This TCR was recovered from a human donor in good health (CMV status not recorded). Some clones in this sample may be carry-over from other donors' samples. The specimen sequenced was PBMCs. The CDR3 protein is CASSQRSPRRGQGYGYTF. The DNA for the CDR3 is TGTGCCAGCAGCCAGAGGAGCCCCCGACGTGGACAGGGCTATGGCTACACCTTC.